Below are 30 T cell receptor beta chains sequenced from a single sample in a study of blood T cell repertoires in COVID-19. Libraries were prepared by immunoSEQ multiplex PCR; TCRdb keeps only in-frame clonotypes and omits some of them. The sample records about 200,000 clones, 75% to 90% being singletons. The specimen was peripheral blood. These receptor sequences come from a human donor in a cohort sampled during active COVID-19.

As DNA, the CDR3 is TGTGCCAGCCGTACTACGGGGCAGGGACTGGGTGAGCAGTTCTTC. Translating it yields CASRTTGQGLGEQFF. The gene calls are TRBV27 and TRBJ2-1; the D gene is possibly TRBD2 (6 bases). Trimming pared 8 bases from V and 9 bases from J, leaving 23 bases between. Looked up from germline, CDR1 is MNHEY and CDR2 is SMNVEV (reference sequence). This CDR3 region has 15 residues.

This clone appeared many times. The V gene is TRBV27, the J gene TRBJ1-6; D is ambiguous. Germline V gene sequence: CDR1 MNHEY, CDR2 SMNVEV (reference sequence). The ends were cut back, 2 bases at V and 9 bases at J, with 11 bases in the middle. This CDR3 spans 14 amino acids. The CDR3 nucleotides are TGTGCCAGCAGTTTACCAATTAGTGGTTCACCCCTCCACTTT. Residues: CASSLPISGSPLHF.

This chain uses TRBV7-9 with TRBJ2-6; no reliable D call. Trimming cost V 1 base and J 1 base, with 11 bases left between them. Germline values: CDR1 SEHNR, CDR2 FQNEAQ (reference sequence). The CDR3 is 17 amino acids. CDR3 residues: CASSLDLTGSGANVLTF. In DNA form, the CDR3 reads TGTGCCAGCAGCTTAGATCTTACGGGTTCTGGGGCCAACGTCCTGACTTTC.

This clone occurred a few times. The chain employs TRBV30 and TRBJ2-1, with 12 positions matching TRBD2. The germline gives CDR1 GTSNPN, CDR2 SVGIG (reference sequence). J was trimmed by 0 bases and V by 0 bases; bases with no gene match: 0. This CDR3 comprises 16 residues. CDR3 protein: CAWSVTSGSSYNEQFF. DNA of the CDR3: TGTGCCTGGAGTGTGACTAGCGGGAGCTCCTACAATGAGCAGTTCTTC. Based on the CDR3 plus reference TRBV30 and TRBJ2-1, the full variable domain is SQTIHQWPATLVQPVGSPLSLECTVEGTSNPNLYWYRQAAGRGLQLLFYSVGIGQISSEVPQNLSASRPQDRQFILSSKKLLLSDSGFYLCAWSVTSGSSYNEQFFGPGTRLTVL.

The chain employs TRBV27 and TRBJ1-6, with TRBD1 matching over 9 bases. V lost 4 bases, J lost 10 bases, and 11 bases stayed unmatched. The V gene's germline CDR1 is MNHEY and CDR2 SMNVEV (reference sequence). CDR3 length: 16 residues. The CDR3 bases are TGTGCCAGCAGTTCGGTACAGGGGGCGCTCGGGTCACCCCTCCACTTT. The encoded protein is CASSSVQGALGSPLHF.

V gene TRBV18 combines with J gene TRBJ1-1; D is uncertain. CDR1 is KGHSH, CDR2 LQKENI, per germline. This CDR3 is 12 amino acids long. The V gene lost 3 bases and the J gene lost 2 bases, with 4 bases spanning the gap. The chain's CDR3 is CASSPSNTEAFF. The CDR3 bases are TGTGCCAGCTCACCGAGTAACACTGAAGCTTTCTTT.

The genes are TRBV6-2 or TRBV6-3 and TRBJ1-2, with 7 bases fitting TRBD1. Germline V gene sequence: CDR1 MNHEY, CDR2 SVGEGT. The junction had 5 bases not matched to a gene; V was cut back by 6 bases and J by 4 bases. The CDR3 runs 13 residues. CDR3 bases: TGTGCCAGCAGCCTCGGACAGGCCTATGGCTACACCTTC. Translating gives CASSLGQAYGYTF.

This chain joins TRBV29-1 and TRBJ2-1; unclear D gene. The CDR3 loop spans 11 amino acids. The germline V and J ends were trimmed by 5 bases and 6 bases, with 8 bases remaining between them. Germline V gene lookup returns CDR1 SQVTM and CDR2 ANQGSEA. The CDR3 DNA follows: TGCAGCGTTCAACTCATCAATGAGCAGTTCTTC. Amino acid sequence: CSVQLINEQFF.

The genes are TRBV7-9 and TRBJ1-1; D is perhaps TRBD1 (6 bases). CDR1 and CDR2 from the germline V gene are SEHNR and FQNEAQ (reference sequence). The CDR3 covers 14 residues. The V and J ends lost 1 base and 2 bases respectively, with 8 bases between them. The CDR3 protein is CASSLVQGNTEAFF. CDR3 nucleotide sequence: TGTGCCAGCAGCTTAGTACAGGGTAACACTGAAGCTTTCTTT.

The CDR3 region has the DNA TGTGCCAGCAGCTTGAGGACAGGGACCTACGAGCAGTACTTC. This codes for CASSLRTGTYEQYF. The chain combines TRBV5-5 with TRBJ2-7; 8 nucleotides align to TRBD1. V trimming: 1 base; J trimming: 2 bases; junction bases outside the gene matches: 2. The germline V gene encodes CDR1 SGHKS and CDR2 YYEKEE (reference sequence). CDR3 size: 14 residues.

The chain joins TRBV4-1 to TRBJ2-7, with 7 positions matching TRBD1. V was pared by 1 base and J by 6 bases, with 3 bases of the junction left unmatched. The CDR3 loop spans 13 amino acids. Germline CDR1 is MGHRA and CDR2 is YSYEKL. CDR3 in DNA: TGCGCCAGCAGCCAAGGACAGGGTTCCGAGCAGTACTTC. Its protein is CASSQGQGSEQYF.

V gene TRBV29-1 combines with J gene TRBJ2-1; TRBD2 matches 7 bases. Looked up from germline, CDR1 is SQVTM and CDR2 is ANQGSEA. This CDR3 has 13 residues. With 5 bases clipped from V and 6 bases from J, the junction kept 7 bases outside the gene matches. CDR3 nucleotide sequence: TGCAGCGTTCGAAGGGAGGGGCTCAATGAGCAGTTCTTC. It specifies CSVRREGLNEQFF.

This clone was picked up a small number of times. This CDR3 reads CASSIDREGDQPQHF. As DNA, the CDR3 is TGTGCCAGTAGTATAGACAGGGAGGGGGATCAGCCCCAGCATTTT. The genes are TRBV19 and TRBJ1-5; D perhaps matches TRBD1 (6 bases). This CDR3 comprises 15 residues. The germline V and J ends were trimmed by 0 bases and 5 bases, with 11 bases remaining between them. CDR1 is LNHDA and CDR2 is SQIVND in the germline V gene (reference sequence).

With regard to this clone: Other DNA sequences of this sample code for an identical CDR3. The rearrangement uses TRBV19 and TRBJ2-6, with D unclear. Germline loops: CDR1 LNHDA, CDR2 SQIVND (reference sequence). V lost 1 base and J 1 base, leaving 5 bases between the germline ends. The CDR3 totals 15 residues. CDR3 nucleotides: TGTGCCAGTAGTATAGCCAGTTCTGGGGCCAACGTCCTGACTTTC. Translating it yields CASSIASSGANVLTF.

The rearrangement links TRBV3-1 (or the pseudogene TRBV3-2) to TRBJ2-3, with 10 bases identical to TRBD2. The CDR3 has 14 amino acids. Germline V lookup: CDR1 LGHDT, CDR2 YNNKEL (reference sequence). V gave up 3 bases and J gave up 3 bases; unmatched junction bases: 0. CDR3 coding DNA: TGTGCCAGCAGCCATAGCGGGAGGACAGATACGCAGTATTTT. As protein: CASSHSGRTDTQYF.

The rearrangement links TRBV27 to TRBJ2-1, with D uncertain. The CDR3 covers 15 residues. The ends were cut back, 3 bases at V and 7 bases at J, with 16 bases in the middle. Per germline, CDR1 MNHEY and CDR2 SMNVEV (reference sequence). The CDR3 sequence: CASSFWAVSLNEQFF. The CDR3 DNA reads TGTGCCAGCAGTTTCTGGGCTGTATCGTTAAATGAGCAGTTCTTC.

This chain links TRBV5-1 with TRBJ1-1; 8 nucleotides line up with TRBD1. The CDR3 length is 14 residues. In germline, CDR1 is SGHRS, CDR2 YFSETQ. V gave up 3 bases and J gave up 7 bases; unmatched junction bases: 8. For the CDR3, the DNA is TGCGCCAGCAGCTCTTCCCAGGGGGCGGGTGAAGCTTTCTTT. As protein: CASSSSQGAGEAFF.

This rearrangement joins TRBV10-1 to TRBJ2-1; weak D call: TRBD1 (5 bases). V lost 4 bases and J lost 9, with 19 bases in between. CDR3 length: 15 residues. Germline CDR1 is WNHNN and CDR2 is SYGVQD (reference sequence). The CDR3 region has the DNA TGCGCCAGCAGTGGGCCAGGGCGATGTGAGCGTGAGCAGTTCTTC. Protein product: CASSGPGRCEREQFF.

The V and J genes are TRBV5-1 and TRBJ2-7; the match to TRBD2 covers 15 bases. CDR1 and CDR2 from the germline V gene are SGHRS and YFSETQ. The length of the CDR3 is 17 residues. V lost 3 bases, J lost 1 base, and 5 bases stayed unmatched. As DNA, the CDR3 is TGCGCCAGCAGCTACGGACTAGCGGGAGGGCTTTCCTACGAGCAGTACTTC. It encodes CASSYGLAGGLSYEQYF.

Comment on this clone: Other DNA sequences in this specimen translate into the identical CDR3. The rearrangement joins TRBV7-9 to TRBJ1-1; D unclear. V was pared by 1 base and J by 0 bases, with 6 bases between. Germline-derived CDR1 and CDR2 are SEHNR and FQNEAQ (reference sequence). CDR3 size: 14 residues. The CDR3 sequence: CASSLVAVNTEAFF. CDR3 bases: TGTGCCAGCAGCTTAGTAGCGGTGAACACTGAAGCTTTCTTT.

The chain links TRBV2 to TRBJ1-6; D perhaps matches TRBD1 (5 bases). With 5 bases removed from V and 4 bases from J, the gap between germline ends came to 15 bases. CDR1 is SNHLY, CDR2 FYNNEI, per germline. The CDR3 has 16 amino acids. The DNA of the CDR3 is TGTGCCAGCAGTCTACAGGAAGCAGCTTATAATTCACCCCTCCACTTT. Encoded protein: CASSLQEAAYNSPLHF.

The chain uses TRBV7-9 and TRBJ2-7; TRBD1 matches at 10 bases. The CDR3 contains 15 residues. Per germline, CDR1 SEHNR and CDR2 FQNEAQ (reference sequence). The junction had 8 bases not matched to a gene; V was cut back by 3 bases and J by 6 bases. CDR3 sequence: CASSFPGTGVGEQYF. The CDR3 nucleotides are TGTGCCAGCAGCTTCCCCGGGACAGGGGTAGGCGAGCAGTACTTC.

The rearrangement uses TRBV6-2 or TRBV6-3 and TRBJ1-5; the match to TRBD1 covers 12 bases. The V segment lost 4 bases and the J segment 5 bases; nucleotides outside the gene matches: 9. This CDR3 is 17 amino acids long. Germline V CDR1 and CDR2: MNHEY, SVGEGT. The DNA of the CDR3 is TGTGCCAGCAGTTTTTGGGACAGGGGGCTTTCGGATCAGCCCCAGCATTTT. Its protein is CASSFWDRGLSDQPQHF.

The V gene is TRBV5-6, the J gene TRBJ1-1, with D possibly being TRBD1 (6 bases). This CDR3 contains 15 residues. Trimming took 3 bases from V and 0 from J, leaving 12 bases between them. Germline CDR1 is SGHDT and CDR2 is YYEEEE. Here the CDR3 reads CASSSPGQVNTEAFF. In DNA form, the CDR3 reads TGTGCCAGCAGCTCGCCGGGACAAGTGAACACTGAAGCTTTCTTT.

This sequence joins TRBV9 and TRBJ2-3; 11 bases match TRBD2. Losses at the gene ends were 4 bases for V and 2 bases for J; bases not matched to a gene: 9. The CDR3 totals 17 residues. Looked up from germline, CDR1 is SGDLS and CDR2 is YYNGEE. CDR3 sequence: CASSPGLAGGLTDTQYF. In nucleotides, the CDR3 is TGTGCCAGCAGCCCTGGCCTAGCGGGAGGCCTCACAGATACGCAGTATTTT.

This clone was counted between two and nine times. The CDR3 loop is CASSVLGGNTEAFF. In nucleotides, the CDR3 is TGTGCCAGCAGTGTTCTTGGCGGGAACACTGAAGCTTTCTTT. This chain links TRBV2 with TRBJ1-1; D gene ambiguous. The CDR3 runs to 14 residues. In germline, CDR1 is SNHLY, CDR2 FYNNEI. V gave up 4 bases and J gave up 1 base, with 10 bases separating them.

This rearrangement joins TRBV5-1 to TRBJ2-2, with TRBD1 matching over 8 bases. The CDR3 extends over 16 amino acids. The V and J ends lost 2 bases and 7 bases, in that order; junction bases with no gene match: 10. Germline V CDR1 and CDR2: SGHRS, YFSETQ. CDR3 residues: CASSLGLTTGGGELFF. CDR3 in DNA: TGCGCCAGCAGCTTAGGCCTGACTACAGGGGGCGGGGAGCTGTTTTTT.

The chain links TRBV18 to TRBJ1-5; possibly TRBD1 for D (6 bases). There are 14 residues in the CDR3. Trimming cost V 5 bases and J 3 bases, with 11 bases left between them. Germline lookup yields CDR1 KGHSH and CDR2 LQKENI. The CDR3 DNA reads TGTGCCAGCTCAGAACAGGGCTTCAATCAGCCCCAGCATTTT. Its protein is CASSEQGFNQPQHF.

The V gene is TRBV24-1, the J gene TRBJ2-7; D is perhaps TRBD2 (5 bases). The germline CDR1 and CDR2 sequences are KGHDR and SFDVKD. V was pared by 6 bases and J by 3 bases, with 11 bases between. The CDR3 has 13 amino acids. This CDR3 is CATSPPGSYEQYF. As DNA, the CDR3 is TGTGCCACCAGTCCCCCGGGGAGCTACGAGCAGTACTTC.

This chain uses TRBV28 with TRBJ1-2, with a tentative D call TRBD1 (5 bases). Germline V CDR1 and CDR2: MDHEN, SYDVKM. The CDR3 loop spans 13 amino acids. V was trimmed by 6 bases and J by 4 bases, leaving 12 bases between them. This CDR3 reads CASRTLRGYGYTF. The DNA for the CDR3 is TGTGCCAGCAGGACCCTTAGGGGCTATGGCTACACCTTC.